This T cell receptor (beta chain) stems from a study of vaccination effects on CD4 cells after COVID-19. Regarding the study as a whole: The study had few convalescent patients and no early post-infection timepoints. Convalescent post-vaccine spike-reactive clones were mostly newly vaccine-induced.

Germline CDR1 reads MDHEN; CDR2 reads SYDVKM. The length of the CDR3 is 12 residues. With 5 bases removed from V and 6 bases from J, the gap between germline ends came to 10 bases. Produced via immunoSEQ multiplex PCR; TCRdb's table is partial and in-frame only. The sample includes approximately 19,000 clones, over 65% of them seen just once. ViraFEST used viral peptide pools to expand antigen-specific CD4+ T cells before sequencing. Subsequent to roughly 9 days of culture, CD4+ T cells were isolated. The infection with SARS-CoV-2 (confirmed by PCR) occurred in this person between March and December 2020. The researchers cultured fewer than 2.5 million PBMC per well with about 10 IU/ml IL-2 and roughly 9.4 ug/ml peptides. Concerning this clone itself: Its matching antigen is unknown.

This chain links TRBV28 with TRBJ1-2, with a possible D match to TRBD1 (6 bases). This receptor was taken from a human donor who had a prior SARS-CoV-2 infection. This specimen was CD4+ T cells from PBMCs cultured with a peptide pool, taken before COVID-19 vaccination. The chain's CDR3 is CASSTQGNGYTF. The CDR3 coding sequence is TGTGCCAGCAGTACACAGGGAAATGGCTACACCTTC.